This T cell receptor beta chain was obtained from a study of blood T cell repertoires in COVID-19. Generated by immunoSEQ multiplex PCR, the TCRdb table keeps only in-frame clones and is missing some. The repertoire holds more than 85,000 clones, with approximately 84% as singletons. The V end was cut by 8 bases, the J end by 3 bases, with 11 bases between. Germline V lookup: CDR1 MNHNY, CDR2 SVGAGI (reference sequence). The length of the CDR3 is 13 residues. The sequencing input was peripheral blood. The V and J genes are TRBV6-6 and TRBJ1-5; D remains unclear. The sequence was obtained from a man aged 65 to 79 with acute or convalescent COVID-19. The CDR3 sequence: CASAGYSNQPQHF. CDR3 bases: TGTGCCAGCGCAGGCTATTCCAATCAGCCCCAGCATTTT.